The 6 T cell receptor beta chains reported below all come from one sample, sequenced in a study of blood T cell repertoires in COVID-19. Here immunoSEQ multiplex PCR was the method, and the copy in TCRdb shows in-frame clones only, minus some. The table includes 150,000 to 250,000 clones, roughly three quarters detected once. The sequenced sample was peripheral blood. The receptors were sampled from a woman in her forties with COVID-19, enrolled during active disease.

In its sample, this clone was seen a few times. This rearrangement joins TRBV2 to TRBJ1-1; TRBD1 is a possible D gene (6 bases). The CDR3 spans 15 residues. Germline CDR1 and CDR2: SNHLY and FYNNEI. Deletions cut 3 bases from V and 0 bases from J, with 11 bases between. The CDR3 is CASSERTVMNTEAFF. The DNA for the CDR3 is TGTGCCAGCAGTGAGCGGACAGTCATGAACACTGAAGCTTTCTTT.

The J gene is TRBJ2-3, the V gene TRBV15, with a weak D call TRBD1 (6 bases). The CDR3 sequence is 19 residues long. V dropped 0 bases and J dropped 3 bases, with 22 bases sitting between them. Looked up from germline, CDR1 is LNHNV and CDR2 is YYDKDF (reference sequence). CDR3 region: CATSRDFSFRGRSTDTQYF. The CDR3 DNA reads as TGTGCCACCAGCAGAGATTTCTCGTTCAGGGGACGTAGTACAGATACGCAGTATTTT.

V and J are TRBV6-4 and TRBJ2-1, with D hard to call. Trimming took 3 bases from V and 6 from J, leaving 15 bases between them. CDR3 size: 15 residues. Looked up from germline, CDR1 is MRHNA and CDR2 is SNTAGT. CDR3 nucleotides: TGTGCCAGCAGTGATTCCCAGCTCCCGGGCAATGAGCAGTTCTTC. It codes for CASSDSQLPGNEQFF.

This clone was observed a single time. This chain connects TRBV4-1 to TRBJ2-1, with 8 bases matching TRBD2. This CDR3 comprises 17 residues. Trimming removed 4 bases from V and 2 bases from J; junction bases left unmatched: 10. Per the germline V gene, CDR1 is MGHRA and CDR2 is YSYEKL. DNA of the CDR3: TGCGCCAGCAGCCGCTCTACTAGCGGCCCCCCCTACAATGAGCAGTTCTTC. Translation gives CASSRSTSGPPYNEQFF.

V gene TRBV18 combines with J gene TRBJ1-1; perhaps TRBD1 as D (5 bases). Trimming shortened V by 3 bases and J by 5 bases, and 16 bases separated the two germline ends. Germline assignment: CDR1 KGHSH and CDR2 LQKENI. This CDR3 has 15 amino acids. Here the CDR3 reads CASSPGRGIGTEAFF. Written as DNA, the CDR3 is TGTGCCAGCTCACCCGGGCGGGGGATTGGGACTGAAGCTTTCTTT.

This sequence joins TRBV14 and TRBJ2-1, with D possibly TRBD2 on 5 matching bases. Germline V gene sequence: CDR1 SGHDN, CDR2 FVKESK. This CDR3 is 15 amino acids long. V was cut by 4 bases and J by 1 base, with 11 bases left in between. The chain's CDR3 is CASSPLLGSYNEQFF. CDR3 bases: TGTGCCAGCAGCCCCCTACTAGGATCCTACAATGAGCAGTTCTTC. The variable domain in full, with the rest retrieved from reference TRBV14 and TRBJ2-1, is EAGVTQFPSHSVIEKGQTVTLRCDPISGHDNLYWYRRVMGKEIKFLLHFVKESKQDESGMPNNRFLAERTGGTYSTLKVQPAELEDSGVYFCASSPLLGSYNEQFFGPGTRLTVL.